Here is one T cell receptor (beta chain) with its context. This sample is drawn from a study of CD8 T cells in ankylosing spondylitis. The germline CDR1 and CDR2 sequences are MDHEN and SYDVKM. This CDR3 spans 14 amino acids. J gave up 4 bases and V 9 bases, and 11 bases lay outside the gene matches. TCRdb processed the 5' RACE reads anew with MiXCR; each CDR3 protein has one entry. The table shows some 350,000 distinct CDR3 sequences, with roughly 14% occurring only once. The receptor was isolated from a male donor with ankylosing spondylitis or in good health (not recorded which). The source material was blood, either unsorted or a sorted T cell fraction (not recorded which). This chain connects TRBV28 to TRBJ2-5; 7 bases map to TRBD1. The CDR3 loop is CASSNRGSVETQYF. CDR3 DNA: TGTGCCAGTTCTAACAGGGGATCCGTAGAGACCCAGTACTTC.